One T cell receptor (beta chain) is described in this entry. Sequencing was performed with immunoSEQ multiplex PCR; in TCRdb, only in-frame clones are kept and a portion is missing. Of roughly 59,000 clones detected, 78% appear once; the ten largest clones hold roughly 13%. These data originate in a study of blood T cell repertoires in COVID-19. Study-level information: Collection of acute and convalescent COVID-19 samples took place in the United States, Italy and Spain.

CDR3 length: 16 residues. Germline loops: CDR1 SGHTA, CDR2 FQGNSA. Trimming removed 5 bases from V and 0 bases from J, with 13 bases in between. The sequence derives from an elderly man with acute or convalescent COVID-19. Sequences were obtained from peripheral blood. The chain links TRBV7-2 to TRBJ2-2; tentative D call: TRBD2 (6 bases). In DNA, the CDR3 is TGTGCCAGCAGCCAACAGGCGGGGCCGAACACCGGGGAGCTGTTTTTT. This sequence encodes CASSQQAGPNTGELFF.